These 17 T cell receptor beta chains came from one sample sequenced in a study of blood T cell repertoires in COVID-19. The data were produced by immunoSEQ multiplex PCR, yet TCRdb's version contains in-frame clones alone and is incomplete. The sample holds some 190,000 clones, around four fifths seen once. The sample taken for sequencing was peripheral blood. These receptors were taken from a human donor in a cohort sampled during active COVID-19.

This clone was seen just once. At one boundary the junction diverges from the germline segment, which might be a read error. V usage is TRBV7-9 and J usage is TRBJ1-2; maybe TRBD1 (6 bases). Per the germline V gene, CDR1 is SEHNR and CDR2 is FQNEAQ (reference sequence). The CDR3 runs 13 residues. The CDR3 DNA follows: TGTGCCAGCAGCGTAGCGAACAGGGCTGGCTACACCTTC. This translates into CASSVANRAGYTF.

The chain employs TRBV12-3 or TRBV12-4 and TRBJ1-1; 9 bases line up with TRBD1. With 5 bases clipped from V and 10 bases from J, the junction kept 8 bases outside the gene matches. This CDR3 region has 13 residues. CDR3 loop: CASSRTGAVRAFF. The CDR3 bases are TGTGCCAGCAGTCGGACAGGGGCCGTGAGAGCTTTCTTT.

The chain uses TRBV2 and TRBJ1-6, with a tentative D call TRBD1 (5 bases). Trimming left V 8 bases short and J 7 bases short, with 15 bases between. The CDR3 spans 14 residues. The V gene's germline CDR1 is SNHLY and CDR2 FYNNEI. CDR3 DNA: TGTGCCAGCGGGGCGGGGACGGCAAATTCACCCCTCCACTTT. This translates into CASGAGTANSPLHF.

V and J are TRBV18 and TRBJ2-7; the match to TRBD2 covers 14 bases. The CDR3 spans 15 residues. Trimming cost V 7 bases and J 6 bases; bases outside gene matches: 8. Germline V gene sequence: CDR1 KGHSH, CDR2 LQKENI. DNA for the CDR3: TGTGCCAGCTGCTCCGGGACTAGCGGGAGTGGCGAGCAGTACTTC. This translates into CASCSGTSGSGEQYF.

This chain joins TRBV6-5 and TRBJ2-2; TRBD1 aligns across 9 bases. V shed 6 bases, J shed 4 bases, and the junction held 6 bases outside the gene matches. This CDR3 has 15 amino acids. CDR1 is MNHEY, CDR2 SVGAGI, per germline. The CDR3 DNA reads TGTGCCAGCAGACCCCGGGACAGGGCCACCGGGGAGCTGTTTTTT. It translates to CASRPRDRATGELFF.

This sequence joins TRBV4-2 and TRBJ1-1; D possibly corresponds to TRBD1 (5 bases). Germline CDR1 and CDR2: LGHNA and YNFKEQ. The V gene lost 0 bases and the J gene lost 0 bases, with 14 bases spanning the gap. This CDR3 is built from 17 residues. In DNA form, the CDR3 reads TGTGCCAGCAGCCAAGATTGGGCAGGGCGCATGAACACTGAAGCTTTCTTT. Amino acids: CASSQDWAGRMNTEAFF.

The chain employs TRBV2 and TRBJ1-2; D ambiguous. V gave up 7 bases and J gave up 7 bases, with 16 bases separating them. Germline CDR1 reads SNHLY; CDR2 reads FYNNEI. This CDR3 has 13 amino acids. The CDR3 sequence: CASTAGRLSGYTF. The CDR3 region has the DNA TGTGCCAGCACCGCTGGCAGACTTTCTGGCTACACCTTC. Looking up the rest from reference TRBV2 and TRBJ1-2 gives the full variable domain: EPEVTQTPSHQVTQMGQEVILRCVPISNHLYFYWYRQILGQKVEFLVSFYNNEISEKSEIFDDQFSVERPDGSNFTLKIRSTKLEDSAMYFCASTAGRLSGYTFGSGTRLTVV.

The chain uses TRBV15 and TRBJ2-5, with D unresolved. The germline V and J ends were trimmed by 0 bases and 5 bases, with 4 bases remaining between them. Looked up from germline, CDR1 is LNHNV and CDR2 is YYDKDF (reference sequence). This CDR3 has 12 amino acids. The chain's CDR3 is CATSRDRETQYF. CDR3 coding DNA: TGTGCCACCAGCAGAGATCGGGAGACCCAGTACTTC.

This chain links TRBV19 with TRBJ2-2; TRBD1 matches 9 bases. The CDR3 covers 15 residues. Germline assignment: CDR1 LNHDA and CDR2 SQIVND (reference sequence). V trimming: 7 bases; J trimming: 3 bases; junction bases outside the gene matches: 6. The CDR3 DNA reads TGTGCCAGTAAACGCCGGGACAGGGACACCGGGGAGCTGTTTTTT. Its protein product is CASKRRDRDTGELFF.

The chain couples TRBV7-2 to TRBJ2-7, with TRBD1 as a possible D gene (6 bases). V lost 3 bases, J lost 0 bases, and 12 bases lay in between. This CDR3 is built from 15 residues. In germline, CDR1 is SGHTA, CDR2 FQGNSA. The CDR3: CASSFGQLPSYEQYF. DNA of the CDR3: TGTGCCAGCAGCTTCGGACAGCTCCCCTCCTACGAGCAGTACTTC. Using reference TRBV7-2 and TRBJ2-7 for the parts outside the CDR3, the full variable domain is GAGVSQSPSNKVTEKGKDVELRCDPISGHTALYWYRQSLGQGLEFLIYFQGNSAPDKSGLPSDRFSAERTGGSVSTLTIQRTQQEDSAVYLCASSFGQLPSYEQYFGPGTRLTVT.

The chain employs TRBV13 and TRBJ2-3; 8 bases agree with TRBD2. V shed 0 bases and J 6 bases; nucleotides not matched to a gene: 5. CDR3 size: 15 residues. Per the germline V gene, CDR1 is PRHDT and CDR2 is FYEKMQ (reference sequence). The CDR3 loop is CASSLGLAGRDTQYF. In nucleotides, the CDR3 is TGTGCCAGCAGCTTAGGCCTAGCGGGCAGGGATACGCAGTATTTT.

CDR3 residues: CASSRGTGWNSPLHF. The CDR3 coding sequence is TGTGCCAGCAGCCGAGGGACAGGGTGGAATTCACCCCTCCACTTT. The chain carries TRBV7-8 and TRBJ1-6; 9 bases align to TRBD1. Germline trimming cut 5 bases from V and 7 bases from J; bases unmatched to any gene: 6. This CDR3 contains 15 residues. CDR1 and CDR2 (germline): SGHVS, FQNEAQ.

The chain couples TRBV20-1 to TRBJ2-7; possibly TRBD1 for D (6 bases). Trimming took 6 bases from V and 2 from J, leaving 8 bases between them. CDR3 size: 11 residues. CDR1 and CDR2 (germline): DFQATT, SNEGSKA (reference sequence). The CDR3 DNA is TGCAGTGCGGACAGCCCCTACGAGCAGTACTTC. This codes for CSADSPYEQYF.

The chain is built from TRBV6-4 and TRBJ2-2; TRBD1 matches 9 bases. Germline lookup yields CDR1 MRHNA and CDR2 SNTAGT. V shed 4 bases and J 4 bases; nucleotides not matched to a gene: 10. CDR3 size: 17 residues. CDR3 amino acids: CASSGPEGTGSTGELFF. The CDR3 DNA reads TGTGCCAGCAGTGGCCCAGAGGGGACAGGGAGCACCGGGGAGCTGTTTTTT.

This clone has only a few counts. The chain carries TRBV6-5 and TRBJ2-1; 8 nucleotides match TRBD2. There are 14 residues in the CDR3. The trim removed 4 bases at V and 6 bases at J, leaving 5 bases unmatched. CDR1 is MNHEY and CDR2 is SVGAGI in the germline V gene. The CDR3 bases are TGTGCCAGCAGTTTGAGCGGGGGCCGCAATGAGCAGTTCTTC. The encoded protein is CASSLSGGRNEQFF.

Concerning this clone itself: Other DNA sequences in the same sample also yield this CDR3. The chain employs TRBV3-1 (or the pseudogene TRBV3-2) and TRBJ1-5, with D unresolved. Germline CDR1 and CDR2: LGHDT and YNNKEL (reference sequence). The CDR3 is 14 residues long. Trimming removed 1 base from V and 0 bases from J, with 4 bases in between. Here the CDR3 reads CASSQGRSNQPQHF. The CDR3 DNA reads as TGTGCCAGCAGCCAAGGTCGTAGCAATCAGCCCCAGCATTTT.

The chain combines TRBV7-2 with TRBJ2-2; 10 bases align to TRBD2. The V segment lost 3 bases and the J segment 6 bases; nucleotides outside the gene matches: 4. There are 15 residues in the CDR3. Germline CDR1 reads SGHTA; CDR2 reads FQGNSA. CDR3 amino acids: CASSFQAGGSGELFF. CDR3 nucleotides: TGTGCCAGCAGCTTTCAAGCGGGAGGGTCCGGGGAGCTGTTTTTT.